The clone carrying this TCR beta chain was recorded a few times. Its matching antigen is unknown. The time point is: pre-sensitization, week 0. Treatment meaning: therapeutic diphenylcyclopropenone sensitization with weekly scalp DPC. The data originate from a study of human T cells and chemical hapten exposure. Study details: Across its roughly 24 weeks, the study gave patients weekly diphenylcyclopropenone doses to the scalp. The variation in per-sample TCR yields arose mainly from small differences in pooled library volumes.

From the RACE reads, TCRdb called clonotypes with MiXCR, one entry per CDR3 protein. The sample lists roughly 81,000 distinct CDR3 sequences; roughly 8.5% were seen once. Overall study findings and caveats: It was expanded TCRs that formed significantly more large CDR3 similarity clusters than controls did.

CDR3 length equals 15 residues. The germline V gene encodes CDR1 SGHNT and CDR2 YYREEE (reference sequence). Trimming cost V 5 bases and J 2 bases, with 14 bases left between them. This receptor was taken from a man between 40 and 49 years old with alopecia areata. Some clones in this sample may be carry-over from other donors' samples. The sample here was whole blood, taken in connection with sensitization to the hapten diphenylcyclopropenone (DPC). V usage is TRBV5-4 and J usage is TRBJ1-5; D remains unclear. In DNA form, the CDR3 reads TGTGCCAGCAGTTCATCGCCGGTTGGCAATCAGCCCCAGCATTTT. This encodes CASSSSPVGNQPQHF.